This T cell receptor (beta chain) appears in the sequencing data of a study of immune cell composition in non-small cell lung cancer. CDR3 length equals 12 residues. Germline lookup yields CDR1 SGHKS and CDR2 YYEKEE (reference sequence). Trimming stripped 0 bases from V and 5 bases from J, with 6 bases between. Profiling relied on immunoSEQ multiplex PCR, and the TCRdb table lists in-frame clones only, not all of them. The sample has approximately 9,000 clones, around 77% seen once; the top ten hold roughly 13%. Normal lung was sampled as far from the tumour as possible, at least 3 cm. Sample: non-adjacent lung tissue. This chain links TRBV5-5 with TRBJ2-7; D not resolved. The TCR sequence derives from a human donor with non-small cell lung cancer. The CDR3 reads CASSLALNEQYF. The CDR3 DNA follows: TGTGCCAGCAGCTTGGCCCTAAACGAGCAGTACTTC.